This entry is about one TCR beta chain. Using RNA transcripts, the TCR beta CDR3 regions were amplified. First-round RT-PCR with HTBI primers preceded a second-round multiplex PCR. TCRdb used MiXCR to reprocess the multiplex PCR reads, holding one entry per CDR3 protein. The data show 500,000 to 800,000 distinct CDR3 sequences, roughly 39% seen once. The study excluded patients with other autoimmune diseases, uncontrolled infections, pregnancy or lactation. The sample is drawn from a study of Graves' ophthalmopathy and Graves' hyperthyroidism. The CDR3 totals 14 residues. With 7 bases clipped from V and 5 bases from J, the junction kept 11 bases outside the gene matches. Germline CDR1 and CDR2: SQVTM and ANQGSEA.

This receptor was identified in an adult man with Graves' ophthalmopathy. Input material: peripheral blood. This rearrangement joins TRBV29-1 to TRBJ2-7; 10 bases map to TRBD1. The chain's CDR3 is CSARLTGGGNEQYF. The CDR3 bases are TGCAGCGCCCGCTTGACAGGGGGCGGGAACGAGCAGTACTTC.